The 25 T cell receptor beta chains listed next were all sequenced from one sample in a study of long-term antiretroviral therapy in people with HIV. The assay, immunoSEQ v3.0, was run at survey level. Method: immunoSEQ multiplex PCR; TCRdb's copy keeps in-frame clones and lacks some. The sample lists 31,000 or so clones; 90% to 97% were seen once. The specimen was unsorted PBMCs, collected 6.6 years after starting antiretroviral therapy. Source of these receptors: a man in his thirties or forties with HIV.

The chain links TRBV7-2 to TRBJ2-7, with a weak D call TRBD2 (7 bases). Germline CDR1 SGHTA, CDR2 FQGNSA. With 0 bases removed from V and 5 bases from J, the gap between germline ends came to 11 bases. This CDR3 is 14 amino acids long. In nucleotides, the CDR3 is TGTGCCAGCAGCTTAGCCCGGGGGGCGGACGAGCAGTACTTC. This translates into CASSLARGADEQYF.

The chain employs TRBV7-9 and TRBJ2-3; 10 bases line up with TRBD1. CDR1 SEHNR and CDR2 FQNEAQ come from the germline V gene (reference sequence). The trim removed 5 bases at V and 2 bases at J, leaving 4 bases unmatched. CDR3 length equals 15 residues. The CDR3 reads CASSRDRGITDTQYF. DNA for the CDR3: TGTGCCAGCAGCCGGGACAGGGGAATCACAGATACGCAGTATTTT.

The chain has TRBV6-1 and TRBJ2-7, with D possibly TRBD1 on 6 matching bases. In germline, CDR1 is MNHNS, CDR2 SASEGT. CDR3 length: 12 amino acids. Deletions cut 7 bases from V and 4 bases from J, with 11 bases between. The CDR3: CASMNREYEQYF. The CDR3 region has the DNA TGTGCCAGCATGAACAGGGAATACGAGCAGTACTTC.

The V and J genes are TRBV19 and TRBJ2-2; either TRBD1 or TRBD2 may fit D (5 bases each). V was clipped by 5 bases and J by 4 bases, with 11 bases between them. Germline assignment: CDR1 LNHDA and CDR2 SQIVND (reference sequence). CDR3 length: 14 amino acids. This CDR3 reads CASSSGPITGELFF. The DNA of the CDR3 is TGTGCCAGTAGTTCGGGACCGATCACCGGGGAGCTGTTTTTT. The whole variable domain, remainder taken from reference TRBV19 and TRBJ2-2, is DGGITQSPKYLFRKEGQNVTLSCEQNLNHDAMYWYRQDPGQGLRLIYYSQIVNDFQKGDIAEGYSVSREKKESFPLTVTSAQKNPTAFYLCASSSGPITGELFFGEGSRLTVL.

CDR3 in amino acids: CASSYSNEQYF. The CDR3 nucleotides read TGTGCCAGCAGCTACAGTAACGAGCAGTACTTC. The chain couples TRBV7-9 to TRBJ2-7; D is ambiguous. The V gene lost 4 bases and the J gene lost 5 bases, with 6 bases spanning the gap. This CDR3 contains 11 residues. Germline V gene data show CDR1 as SEHNR and CDR2 as FQNEAQ (reference sequence).

This chain joins TRBV4-2 and TRBJ2-2; TRBD2 is a possible D gene (5 bases). V was shortened by 2 bases and J by 6 bases, with 7 bases between the two germline ends. The CDR3 consists of 13 residues. Per the germline V gene, CDR1 is LGHNA and CDR2 is YNFKEQ. The CDR3 sequence is CASSQTRAGELFF. DNA for the CDR3: TGTGCCAGCAGCCAAACGAGGGCCGGGGAGCTGTTTTTT.

The chain has TRBV5-1 and TRBJ1-3; the D gene is possibly TRBD1 (6 bases). The CDR3 length is 17 residues. V gave up 5 bases and J gave up 2 bases, with 20 bases separating them. Per germline, CDR1 SGHRS and CDR2 YFSETQ. This CDR3 reads CASRGGLPYQAGNTIYF. CDR3 bases: TGCGCCAGCAGAGGGGGACTCCCCTACCAGGCTGGAAACACCATATATTTT. Full variable domain (remainder filled in from reference TRBV5-1 and TRBJ1-3): KAGVTQTPRYLIKTRGQQVTLSCSPISGHRSVSWYQQTPGQGLQFLFEYFSETQRNKGNFPGRFSGRQFSNSRSEMNVSTLELGDSALYLCASRGGLPYQAGNTIYFGEGSWLTVV.

This chain joins TRBV28 and TRBJ2-1; perhaps TRBD1 as D (6 bases). The CDR3 length is 14 residues. Germline assignment: CDR1 MDHEN and CDR2 SYDVKM. V lost 6 bases and J 7 bases, leaving 16 bases between the germline ends. The DNA of the CDR3 is TGTGCCAGCAGGAAAACAGGGTCGGTGAATGAGCAGTTCTTC. Its translation: CASRKTGSVNEQFF.

This chain uses TRBV11-2 with TRBJ2-7; D uncertain. This CDR3 has 14 residues. V lost 4 bases and J 2 bases, leaving 12 bases between the germline ends. CDR1 and CDR2 from the germline V gene are SGHAT and FQNNGV. CDR3 DNA sequence: TGTGCCAGCAGCTCGGGCGGTCCTCCCTACGAGCAGTACTTC. This sequence encodes CASSSGGPPYEQYF.

The chain combines TRBV7-6 with TRBJ2-7; 9 positions match TRBD1. Germline V gives CDR1 SGHVS, CDR2 FNYEAQ. Trimming cost V 5 bases and J 0 bases; bases outside gene matches: 8. This CDR3 comprises 16 residues. The CDR3 loop reads CASSPGQGTTSYEQYF. CDR3 sequence (DNA): TGTGCCAGCAGCCCCGGACAGGGGACGACCTCCTACGAGCAGTACTTC.

The V gene is TRBV19, the J gene TRBJ2-2; 7 nucleotides line up with TRBD2. V lost 8 bases and J lost 7; bases outside the gene matches: 10. Per the germline V gene, CDR1 is LNHDA and CDR2 is SQIVND (reference sequence). The CDR3 runs 14 residues. For the CDR3, the DNA is TGTGCCAGTGGGGGGGTAGCGGAGCGCGGGGAGCTGTTTTTT. This translates into CASGGVAERGELFF.

CDR3 loop: CASSDGGANTEAFF. The CDR3 DNA reads TGTGCCAGCAGTGACGGGGGTGCGAACACTGAAGCTTTCTTT. The V call is TRBV6-1, the J call TRBJ1-1; TRBD1 might be the D (5 bases). The V end lost 3 bases, the J end lost 1 base, and 9 bases lay between the germline ends. The CDR3 runs to 14 residues. The germline gives CDR1 MNHNS, CDR2 SASEGT.

The rearrangement uses TRBV27 and TRBJ1-1; 9 nucleotides agree with TRBD1. The junction had 3 bases not matched to a gene; V was cut back by 5 bases and J by 5 bases. CDR3 length: 13 amino acids. Germline-derived CDR1 and CDR2 are MNHEY and SMNVEV (reference sequence). This chain's CDR3 is CASSHRGPTEAFF. CDR3 bases: TGTGCCAGCAGTCACAGGGGGCCGACTGAAGCTTTCTTT.

This clone was seen just once. This chain connects TRBV5-1 to TRBJ1-1; 8 bases are a match to TRBD1. This CDR3 is 16 amino acids long. V lost 3 bases to trimming and J lost 1 base; unmatched junction nucleotides: 8. The germline gives CDR1 SGHRS, CDR2 YFSETQ. CDR3 DNA sequence: TGCGCCAGCAGCTGGCTGGTCGGGACAGGGAACACTGAAGCTTTCTTT. Amino acids: CASSWLVGTGNTEAFF.

The V call is TRBV4-1, the J call TRBJ2-7; TRBD2 matches 8 bases. The CDR3 is made up of 14 amino acids. Germline CDR1 MGHRA, CDR2 YSYEKL. The J segment lost 1 base and the V segment lost 6 bases, leaving 5 bases of the junction unmatched. The CDR3 region has the DNA TGCGCCAGCAGTCTGGCTAGCGGGTCCTACGAGCAGTACTTC. Protein: CASSLASGSYEQYF.

CDR3 protein: CASSDQLVDTQYF. The CDR3 nucleotides read TGCGCCAGCAGTGACCAACTGGTAGATACGCAGTATTTT. This chain connects TRBV10-2 to TRBJ2-3; D is unclear. Trimming stripped 3 bases from V and 5 bases from J, with 9 bases between. The germline V gene encodes CDR1 WSHSY and CDR2 SAAADI. This CDR3 region has 13 residues.

The chain employs TRBV28 and TRBJ2-7; 15 nucleotides agree with TRBD2. Per the germline V gene, CDR1 is MDHEN and CDR2 is SYDVKM. With 2 bases clipped from V and 2 bases from J, the junction kept 4 bases outside the gene matches. The CDR3 consists of 17 residues. In nucleotides, the CDR3 is TGTGCCAGCAGTTTAGGGACTAGCGGGAGGTCTACCTACGAGCAGTACTTC. It encodes CASSLGTSGRSTYEQYF.

The genes are TRBV7-8 and TRBJ2-7; D gene uncertain. The ends were cut back, 2 bases at V and 0 bases at J, with 11 bases in the middle. Germline CDR1 SGHVS, CDR2 FQNEAQ. The CDR3 is 15 residues long. CDR3 coding DNA: TGTGCCAGCAGCTTAAATAAAGGCCTCTCCTACGAGCAGTACTTC. It encodes CASSLNKGLSYEQYF.

In DNA, the CDR3 is TGTGCCAGCAGGAGACAGGGGGCTAACTATGGCTACACCTTC. It encodes CASRRQGANYGYTF. This chain connects TRBV9 to TRBJ1-2, with 9 bases identical to TRBD1. Germline values: CDR1 SGDLS, CDR2 YYNGEE. V dropped 5 bases and J dropped 0; count of bases not matched to a gene: 2. The CDR3 is 14 amino acids.

The chain links TRBV28 to TRBJ1-2; no reliable D call. V lost 7 bases and J 0 bases, leaving 18 bases between the germline ends. The CDR3 length is 16 residues. Looked up from germline, CDR1 is MDHEN and CDR2 is SYDVKM. CDR3 region: CASNPVVGNANYGYTF. The CDR3 nucleotides are TGTGCCAGCAACCCTGTGGTGGGAAACGCTAACTATGGCTACACCTTC.

The V and J genes are TRBV19 and TRBJ1-2; D not certain. The CDR3 length is 14 residues. Per germline, CDR1 LNHDA and CDR2 SQIVND (reference sequence). Trimming took 3 bases from V and 7 from J, leaving 15 bases between them. CDR3 protein: CASSMGWREGGYTF. CDR3 bases: TGTGCCAGTAGTATGGGATGGAGGGAGGGTGGCTACACCTTC.

The chain links TRBV6-5 to TRBJ2-3, with 13 bases fitting TRBD2. Germline values: CDR1 MNHEY, CDR2 SVGAGI. CDR3 size: 15 residues. The V segment lost 6 bases and the J segment 5 bases; nucleotides outside the gene matches: 5. The CDR3 sequence is CASRSLAGGLDTQYF. The CDR3 nucleotides read TGTGCCAGCAGGTCACTAGCGGGAGGGCTAGATACGCAGTATTTT.

The chain joins TRBV7-9 to TRBJ2-3; D gene ambiguous. The CDR3 is made up of 13 amino acids. Germline values: CDR1 SEHNR, CDR2 FQNEAQ (reference sequence). The V gene lost 3 bases and the J gene lost 5 bases, with 9 bases spanning the gap. CDR3 in amino acids: CASSFRHGDTQYF. CDR3 DNA: TGTGCCAGCAGCTTCAGGCATGGAGATACGCAGTATTTT.

The V and J genes are TRBV7-9 and TRBJ2-7, with unresolved D. This CDR3 spans 12 amino acids. The V gene lost 3 bases and the J gene lost 2 bases, with 5 bases spanning the gap. The V gene's germline CDR1 is SEHNR and CDR2 FQNEAQ (reference sequence). The CDR3 spells CASSFPPYEQYF. In nucleotides, the CDR3 is TGTGCCAGCAGCTTCCCCCCCTACGAGCAGTACTTC.

Of note for this clone: One end of the junction fails to match germline, which may point to a read error. This chain links TRBV5-1 with TRBJ1-1, with D possibly being TRBD1 (6 bases). The CDR3 runs to 14 residues. From germline, CDR1 is SGHRS and CDR2 YFSETQ. For the CDR3, the DNA is TGCGCCAGCACCTTGGGACACCCGAACACTGAAGCTTTCTTT. It codes for CASTLGHPNTEAFF.